This section outlines one T cell receptor (beta chain) sequence together with its context. The record originates from a study of control samples from healthy donors and cancer patients. V was shortened by 1 base and J by 0 bases, with 0 bases between the two germline ends. The CDR3 runs 12 residues. This table comes from immunoSEQ multiplex PCR, and its TCRdb copy is limited to in-frame clones, with some not included. Found here are tens of thousands of clones, roughly 90% of them singletons; the top ten hold approximately 15%. The sample was blood. This chain connects TRBV12-3 or TRBV12-4 to TRBJ1-1; D unclear. The TCR comes from a woman in her seventies in good health. This CDR3 reads CASSLVNTEAFF. CDR3 DNA sequence: TGTGCCAGCAGTTTAGTGAACACTGAAGCTTTCTTT.